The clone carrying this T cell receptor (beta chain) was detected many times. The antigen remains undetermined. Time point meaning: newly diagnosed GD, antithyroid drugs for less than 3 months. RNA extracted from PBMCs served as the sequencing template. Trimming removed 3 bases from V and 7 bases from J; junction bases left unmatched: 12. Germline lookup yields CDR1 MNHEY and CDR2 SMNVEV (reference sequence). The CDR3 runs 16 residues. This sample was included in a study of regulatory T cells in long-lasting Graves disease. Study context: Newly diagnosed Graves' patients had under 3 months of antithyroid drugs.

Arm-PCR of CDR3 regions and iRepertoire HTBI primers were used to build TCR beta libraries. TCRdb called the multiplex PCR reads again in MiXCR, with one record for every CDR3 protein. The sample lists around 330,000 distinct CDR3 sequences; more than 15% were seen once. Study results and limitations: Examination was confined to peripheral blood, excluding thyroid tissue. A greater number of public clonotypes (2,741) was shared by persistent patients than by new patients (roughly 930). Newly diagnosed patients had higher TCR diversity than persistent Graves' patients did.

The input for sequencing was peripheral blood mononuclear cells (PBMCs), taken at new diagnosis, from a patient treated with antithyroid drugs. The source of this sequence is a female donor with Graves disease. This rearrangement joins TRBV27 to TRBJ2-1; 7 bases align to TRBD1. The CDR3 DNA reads TGTGCCAGCAGTTTCACCGTGACAGGGATAGGGAATGAGCAGTTCTTC. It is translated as CASSFTVTGIGNEQFF.